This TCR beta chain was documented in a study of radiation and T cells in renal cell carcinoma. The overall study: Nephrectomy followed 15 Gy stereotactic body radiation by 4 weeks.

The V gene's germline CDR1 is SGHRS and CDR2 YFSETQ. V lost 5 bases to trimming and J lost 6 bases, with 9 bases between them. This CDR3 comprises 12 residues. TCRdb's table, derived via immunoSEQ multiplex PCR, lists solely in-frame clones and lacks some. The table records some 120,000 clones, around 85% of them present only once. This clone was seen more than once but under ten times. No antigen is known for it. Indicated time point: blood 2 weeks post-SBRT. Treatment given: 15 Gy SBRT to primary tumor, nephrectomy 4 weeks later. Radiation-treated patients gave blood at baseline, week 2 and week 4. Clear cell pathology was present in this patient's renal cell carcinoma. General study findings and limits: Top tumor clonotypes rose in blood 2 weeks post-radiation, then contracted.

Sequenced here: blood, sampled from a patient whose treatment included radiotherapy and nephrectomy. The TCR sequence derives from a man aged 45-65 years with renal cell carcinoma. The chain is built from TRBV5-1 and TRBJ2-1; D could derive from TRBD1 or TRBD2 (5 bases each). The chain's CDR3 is CASRPGTNEQFF. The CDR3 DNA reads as TGCGCCAGCAGACCCGGGACCAATGAGCAGTTCTTC.